Described below is a single T cell receptor beta chain sequence and its context. Profiling relied on immunoSEQ multiplex PCR, and the TCRdb table lists in-frame clones only, not all of them. The sample lists about 71,000 clones, approximately 90% occurring once. The sample comes from a study of blood T cell repertoires in COVID-19. Whole-study context: Sources were T cells, B-cell-depleted T cells, or PBMCs; the material itself was cDNA or gDNA.

Germline V CDR1 and CDR2: LGHNA, YNFKEQ. The CDR3 runs 14 residues. Trimming at V came to 9 bases and at J to 2 bases, leaving 9 bases not matched to a gene. This clonotype originated in a woman aged 18-29 years with acute or convalescent COVID-19. This chain connects TRBV4-2 to TRBJ1-1; 7 bases are shared with TRBD1. Sequenced material: peripheral blood. The CDR3 protein is CASARQGFNTEAFF. As DNA, the CDR3 is TGTGCCAGTGCCCGACAGGGATTCAACACTGAAGCTTTCTTT.